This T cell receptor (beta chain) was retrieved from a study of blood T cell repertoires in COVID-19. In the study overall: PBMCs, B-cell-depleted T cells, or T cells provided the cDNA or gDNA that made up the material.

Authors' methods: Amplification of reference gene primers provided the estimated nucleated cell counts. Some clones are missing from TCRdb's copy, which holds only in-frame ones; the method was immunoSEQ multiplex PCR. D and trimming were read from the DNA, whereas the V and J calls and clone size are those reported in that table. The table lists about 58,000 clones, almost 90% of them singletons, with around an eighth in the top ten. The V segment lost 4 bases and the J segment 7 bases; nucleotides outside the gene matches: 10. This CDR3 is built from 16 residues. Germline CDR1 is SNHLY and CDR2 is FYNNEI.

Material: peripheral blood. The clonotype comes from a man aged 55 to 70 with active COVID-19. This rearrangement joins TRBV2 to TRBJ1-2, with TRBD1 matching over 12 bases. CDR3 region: CASSAWGGQGALGYTF. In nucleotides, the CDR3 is TGTGCCAGCAGTGCCTGGGGGGGACAGGGGGCTCTTGGCTACACCTTC. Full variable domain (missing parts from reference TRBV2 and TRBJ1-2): EPEVTQTPSHQVTQMGQEVILRCVPISNHLYFYWYRQILGQKVEFLVSFYNNEISEKSEIFDDQFSVERPDGSNFTLKIRSTKLEDSAMYFCASSAWGGQGALGYTFGSGTRLTVV.